This T cell receptor (beta chain) was recorded in a study of long-term antiretroviral therapy in people with HIV (dated by TCRdb to the early 2020s). Regarding the research as a whole: The earliest samples were collected roughly a decade before the 2015 WHO recommendation for immediate ART, at a time when ART was usually postponed until CD4 counts fell. Whether ART initiation and durable HIV suppression were associated with changes in peripheral blood TRB repertoire composition and diversity was tested in a retrospective serial study. A total of around 200 cryopreserved PBMC samples were contributed to the cohort by 30 adults with confirmed HIV infection, with samples collected serially over a mean of around 6 years (range 1-12). About 35% of the 30 participants with HIV were female. No cross-contamination during QIAcube processing was shown when test extractions of a monoclonal T-cell line were performed alongside 30 to 40 polyclonal samples.

In the case of this clone: Its antigen is still unknown. The input lacks base qualities; no much larger clone sits a single base away.

The immunoSEQ hsTCRB v3.0 assay was used at survey level resolution for TRB variable region sequencing. TRB sequencing targeted a depth of about 40,000-55,000 T-cell genomes per sample. Pooled TRB libraries were sequenced on an Illumina MiSeq with a v3 150-cycle kit. From the authors' description of their analysis: Analysis of repertoires was carried out in R inside a reproducible Nextflow workflow spanning QC, data transformation and analysis. LymphoSeq2, an R package for exploring AIRR-Seq data, was used to implement custom analyses. After excluding a few samples that yielded fewer than 5000 total TRB sequences, roughly 190 HIV repertoires remained for analysis. Among the roughly 200 retained HIV repertoires, under 65 were collected before ART initiation and roughly 130 after ART initiation. Each repertoire was downsampled to 5000 TRB nucleotide sequences, and summary statistics were averaged across 100 downsampling iterations. TRB sequences were retained for analysis only if CDR3 regions of at least seven amino acids were present. Diversity was measured with a Shannon entropy-derived clonality score and the Gini coefficient. In the repertoire networks, any two of the top 5000 CDR3 amino acid sequences were connected whenever the two sequences differed by an edit distance of one. Antigen specificity groups and MHC restriction were predicted for TRB CDR3 amino acid sequences with GLIPH2. Known CMV, EBV, HIV or tissue antigen associations were flagged by matching CDR3 amino acid sequences against VDJdb and McPAS-TCR. Pre-ART, post-ART and control groups were compared with Wilcoxon signed-rank tests and Holm-Bonferroni correction. In its TCRdb copy, this immuneACCESS table keeps in-frame sequences only and misses some clones. Where compared with another copy, unresolved V genes explain less than half of these, and the others have no known cause. V and J calls and clone size are those listed in that table; D and trimming were worked out from the DNA. Here the sample has some 17,000 clones; around 84% occur a single time. In total, the top ten clones hold approximately 8.4% of the sample.

Participants were included only if at least one PBMC sample before ART initiation and at least two post-ART samples were available. Treatment was received in the United States of America by all participants with HIV. Cryopreserved samples of about 0.95-11 million PBMC were thawed and washed before DNA extraction. At the time of the earliest PBMC sample for each participant with HIV, ages ranged from 23 to 54 years. PBMC samples were contributed by each participant from 1-4 timepoints before ART initiation and 2-8 timepoints after ART initiation, with a median of 7 samples. Serial HIV viral load, CD4+ T-cell count, ART history and demographic data were obtained for every participant. Using a Qiagen kit on a QIAcube, genomic DNA was extracted from unsorted PBMC, with samples processed in batches of 12. Broader findings and caveats from the paper: Since PBMC availability was limited, sequencing covered only the TCR beta chain, with no alpha chain pairing. No data were available on ART adherence, viral resistance or therapy changes, limiting inferences about post-ART repertoire changes. HIV repertoires had narrower CDR3 length ranges than controls, and the network structure suggested an antigen-experienced repertoire that shifted only slightly toward naive after ART. Expanded TRB clones identified before ART initiation dominated the repertoire across all time points, though the dominance fluctuated and decreased in many PLHIV after ART. Because pre-ART samples had limited cell numbers, profiling was done on unsorted PBMC rather than on sorted CD4+ and CD8+ T cells. Samples dated from the mid-2000s to the late 2010s, and the ART regimens used may be less effective than current ones. Starting ART was linked to a significant rise in TRB diversity, yet even with long-term ART the diversity remained significantly lower than in transplant donor controls.

The sequence was collected from a man aged 18 to 30 with HIV. This material consisted of unsorted PBMCs, taken 0.1 years after starting antiretroviral therapy.

For the CDR3, the sequence is CASSLGTHSGNTIYF. The DNA sequence is as follows: TGTGCCAGCAGCCTCGGGACGCACTCTGGAAACACCATATATTTT. The V and J segments used are TRBV6-5 and TRBJ1-3; a tentative D match to TRBD1 spans 5 bases. As encoded in the germline V gene, CDR1 is MNHEY while CDR2 is SVGAGI. Its CDR3 holds 15 amino acids, cysteine through phenylalanine. Of the read, only the CDR3 DNA is kept; its 45 bases are in frame from base 1. V is reduced by 6 bases and J by 0 bases, leaving a spacing of 12 bases between them.